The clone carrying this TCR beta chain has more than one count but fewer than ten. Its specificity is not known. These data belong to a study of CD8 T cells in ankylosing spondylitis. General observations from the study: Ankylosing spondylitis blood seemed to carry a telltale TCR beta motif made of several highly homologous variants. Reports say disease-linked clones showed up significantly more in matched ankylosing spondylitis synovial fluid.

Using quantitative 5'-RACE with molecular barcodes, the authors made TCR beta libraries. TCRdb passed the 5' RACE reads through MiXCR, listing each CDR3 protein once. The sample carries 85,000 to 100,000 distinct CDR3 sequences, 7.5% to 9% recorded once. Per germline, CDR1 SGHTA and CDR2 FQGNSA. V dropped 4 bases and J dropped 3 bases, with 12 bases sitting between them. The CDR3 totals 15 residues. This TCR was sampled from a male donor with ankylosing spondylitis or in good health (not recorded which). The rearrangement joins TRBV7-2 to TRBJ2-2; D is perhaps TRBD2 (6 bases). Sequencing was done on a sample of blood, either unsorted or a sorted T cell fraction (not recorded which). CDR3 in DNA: TGTGCCAGCAGCTGGGCTAGCGCGTACACCGGGGAGCTGTTTTTT. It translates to CASSWASAYTGELFF.